The sample holds a few counts of the clone carrying this T cell receptor (beta chain). Amplified TCR beta CDR3 regions derived from RNA transcripts. RT-PCR in the first round (using the HTBI primer set) targeted the TCR CDR3. TCRdb used MiXCR to reprocess the multiplex PCR reads, holding one entry per CDR3 protein. The sample includes roughly 530,000 distinct CDR3 sequences, approximately 17% of them seen just once. Trimming left V 3 bases short and J 0 bases short, with 15 bases between. Germline CDR1 is SGDLS and CDR2 is YYNGEE. This CDR3 is 16 amino acids long. This sample stems from a study of T cells in Graves' hyperthyroidism and ophthalmopathy. Looking at the study overall: Peripheral blood was obtained at initial diagnosis, preceding any treatment.

Patients affected by ophthalmopathy presented a Clinical Activity Score of at least 3, a NOSPECS grade of at least 4, and disease duration below 3 months. For the diagnoses, clinical symptoms, serum thyroxine and TRAb, thyroid ultrasound and orbital computed tomography were used. The chain couples TRBV9 to TRBJ1-1; a weak D match, TRBD1 (6 bases). The material sequenced was blood. The origin of this receptor is a woman between 18 and 29 years old with Graves' ophthalmopathy. The CDR3 spells CASSDGQLPMNTEAFF. The CDR3 nucleotides read TGTGCCAGCAGCGATGGACAGCTTCCCATGAACACTGAAGCTTTCTTT.